The TCR beta chain described here comes from a study of tumor-infiltrating lymphocytes in primary liver carcinoma. Study overall: About 3.65 to 8 million productive TCRbeta reads were obtained from the samples, with similar numbers across tissue types. Study conclusions and caveats: Since the samples were bulk and unsorted, the CD4+ and CD8+ repertoires were not compared.

Germline DNA was extracted alongside blood RNA, which was obtained from unsorted whole blood. They drew about 4 milliliters of peripheral blood before surgery. TCR beta cDNA was reverse-transcribed from about 500 ng of total RNA. The reaction used a constant-region primer and ProtoScript II reverse transcriptase. Libraries of TCR beta came from three nested multiplex PCR rounds with slightly modified ARM-PCR. TCRdb ran MiXCR on the multiplex PCR reads and lists one entry per CDR3 protein. The sample shows 330,000 or so distinct CDR3 sequences, less than 70% of them seen only once. As regards this clonotype: Its antigen is undetermined.

The clonotype comes from a middle-aged man with primary liver carcinoma and hepatitis B virus infection. Material: peripheral blood.

The CDR3 sequence is CASSLIGRDRGASCYEQYF. CDR3 coding DNA: TGTGCCAGCAGCTTAATAGGAAGGGACAGGGGGGCGAGCTGCTACGAGCAGTACTTC. V usage is TRBV11-2 and J usage is TRBJ2-7; TRBD1 agrees at 11 bases. This CDR3 region has 19 residues. V was pared by 2 bases and J by 3 bases, with 15 bases of the junction left unmatched. Germline CDR1 SGHAT, CDR2 FQNNGV.